The sample holds a few counts of the clone carrying this T cell receptor (beta chain). The antigen is undetermined. MiXCR, applied by TCRdb to the 5' RACE reads, yields one record per CDR3 protein. This table has 500,000 to 650,000 distinct CDR3 sequences, roughly 5% appearing once. This sample is part of a study of CD8 T cells in ankylosing spondylitis. The CDR3 consists of 15 residues. Germline CDR1 SGHRS, CDR2 YFSETQ. The junction had 12 bases not matched to a gene; V was cut back by 4 bases and J by 10 bases. The study's findings and limits: Several highly homologous variants made up a TCR beta motif, and this motif appeared characteristic of ankylosing spondylitis blood. Before this, some motif variants had been reported in reactive arthritis synovial fluid and blood.

The V call is TRBV5-1, the J call TRBJ2-1; 9 nucleotides align to TRBD1. The origin of this receptor is a male donor with ankylosing spondylitis. Sequenced: blood, either unsorted or a sorted T cell fraction (not recorded which). The CDR3 DNA reads TGCGCCAGCAGCCCGACTGGACAGGGGCAAGGGGAGCAGTTCTTC. Protein: CASSPTGQGQGEQFF. The full variable domain, completed using reference TRBV5-1 and TRBJ2-1, is KAGVTQTPRYLIKTRGQQVTLSCSPISGHRSVSWYQQTPGQGLQFLFEYFSETQRNKGNFPGRFSGRQFSNSRSEMNVSTLELGDSALYLCASSPTGQGQGEQFFGPGTRLTVL.